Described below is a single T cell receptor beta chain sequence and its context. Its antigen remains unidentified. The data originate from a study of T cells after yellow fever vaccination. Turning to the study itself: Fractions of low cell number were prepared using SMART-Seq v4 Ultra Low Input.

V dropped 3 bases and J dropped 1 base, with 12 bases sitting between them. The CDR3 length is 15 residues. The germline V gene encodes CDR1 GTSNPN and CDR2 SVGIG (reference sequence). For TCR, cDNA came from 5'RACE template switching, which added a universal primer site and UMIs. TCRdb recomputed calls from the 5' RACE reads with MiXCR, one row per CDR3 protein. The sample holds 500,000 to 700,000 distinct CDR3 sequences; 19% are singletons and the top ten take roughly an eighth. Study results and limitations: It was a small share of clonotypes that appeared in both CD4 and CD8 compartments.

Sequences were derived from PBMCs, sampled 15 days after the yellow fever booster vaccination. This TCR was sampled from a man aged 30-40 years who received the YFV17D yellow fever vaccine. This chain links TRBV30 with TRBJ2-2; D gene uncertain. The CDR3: CAWRGRSWNTGELFF. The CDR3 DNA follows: TGTGCCTGGAGAGGACGGAGTTGGAACACCGGGGAGCTGTTTTTT.